In this sample, the clone carrying this T cell receptor (beta chain) turned up many times. Its specificity is not known. These data come from a study of T cell repertoires in cytomegalovirus infection. Study-wide background: Matching HLA type and CMV infection were both indicated by public TCR beta signatures.

In TCRdb, the reads were re-called with MiXCR into one record per CDR3 protein. Here the sample spans some 200,000 distinct CDR3 sequences, nearly 9.5% being singletons. Study results and caveats: HLA-C-restricted TCR beta clonotypes specific for CMV led the ex vivo response. Based on cumulative public TCR beta family frequency, carriers of CMV plus the relevant HLA were identified.

V shed 3 bases and J shed 5 bases, with 10 bases lying between them. Germline CDR1 and CDR2: SGHTA and FQGNSA. The CDR3 contains 13 residues. J is TRBJ2-5 and V is TRBV7-2; the D call may be TRBD1 or TRBD2 (5 bases each). This TCR derives from a human donor in good health (CMV status not recorded). Some clones in this sample may be carry-over from other donors' samples. The sequenced sample consisted of PBMCs. The CDR3 protein is CASSFRGEETQYF. The CDR3, as DNA: TGTGCCAGCAGCTTCCGGGGCGAGGAGACCCAGTACTTC.